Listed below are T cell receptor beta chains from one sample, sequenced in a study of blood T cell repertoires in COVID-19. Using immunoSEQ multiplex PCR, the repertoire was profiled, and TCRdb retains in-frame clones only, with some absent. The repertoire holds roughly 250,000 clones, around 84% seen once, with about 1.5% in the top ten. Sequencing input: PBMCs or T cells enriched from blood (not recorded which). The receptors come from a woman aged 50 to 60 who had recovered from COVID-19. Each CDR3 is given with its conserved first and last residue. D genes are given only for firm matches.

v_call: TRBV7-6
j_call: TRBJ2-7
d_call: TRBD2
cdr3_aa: CASSLLRASGRGNNEQYF
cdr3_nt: TGTGCCAGCAGCTTACTGCGGGCTAGCGGGAGGGGTAACAACGAGCAGTACTTC

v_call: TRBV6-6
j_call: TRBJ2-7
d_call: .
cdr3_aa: CASSYSMPGFEQYF
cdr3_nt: TGTGCCAGCAGTTACTCGATGCCGGGGTTTGAGCAGTACTTC

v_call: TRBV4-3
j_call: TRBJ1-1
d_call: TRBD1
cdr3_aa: CASSQERDRGVGEAFF
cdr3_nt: TGCGCCAGCAGCCAAGAAAGGGACAGGGGAGTAGGTGAAGCTTTCTTT

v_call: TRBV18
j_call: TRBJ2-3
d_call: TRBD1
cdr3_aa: CASSPQDRADTQYF
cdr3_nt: TGTGCCAGCTCACCTCAGGACAGGGCGGATACGCAGTATTTT

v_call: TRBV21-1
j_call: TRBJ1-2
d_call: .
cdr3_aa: CASSKGGGRGNYGYTF
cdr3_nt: TGTGCCAGCAGCAAAGGTGGGGGGAGAGGTAACTATGGCTACACCTTC

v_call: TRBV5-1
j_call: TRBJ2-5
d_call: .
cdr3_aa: CASSLEGGALETQYF
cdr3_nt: TGCGCCAGCAGCTTGGAGGGAGGAGCCCTGGAGACCCAGTACTTC

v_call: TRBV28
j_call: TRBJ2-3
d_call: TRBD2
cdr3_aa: CASSARLAGTQYF
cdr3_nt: TGTGCCAGCAGTGCCAGACTAGCGGGTACGCAGTATTTT

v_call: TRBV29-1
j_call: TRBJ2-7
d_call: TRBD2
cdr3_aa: CSVELLAETPYEQYF
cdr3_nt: TGCAGCGTTGAACTTCTAGCGGAGACCCCCTACGAGCAGTACTTC

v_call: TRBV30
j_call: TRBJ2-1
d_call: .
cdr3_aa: CAWSGGFRNNEQFF
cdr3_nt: TGTGCCTGGAGTGGCGGATTTCGGAACAATGAGCAGTTCTTC

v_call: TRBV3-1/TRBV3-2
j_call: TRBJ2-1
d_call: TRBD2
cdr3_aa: CASSPSGRISSYNEQFF
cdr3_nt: TGTGCCAGCAGCCCTAGCGGGAGGATAAGCTCCTACAATGAGCAGTTCTTC

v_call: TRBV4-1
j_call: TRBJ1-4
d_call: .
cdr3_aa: CASSLLQRRTNEKLFF
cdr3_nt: TGCGCCAGCAGCCTACTGCAACGGCGGACTAATGAAAAACTGTTTTTT

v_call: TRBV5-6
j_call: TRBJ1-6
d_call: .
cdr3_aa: CASSLFERVLTPLHF
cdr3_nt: TGTGCCAGCAGCTTGTTTGAAAGAGTTCTGACACCCCTCCACTTT

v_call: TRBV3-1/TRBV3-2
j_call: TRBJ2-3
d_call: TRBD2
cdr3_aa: CASSSLSGRATDTQYF
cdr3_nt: TGTGCCAGCAGCTCGCTTAGCGGGAGGGCGACAGATACGCAGTATTTT

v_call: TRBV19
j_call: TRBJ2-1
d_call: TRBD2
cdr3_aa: CASSPRTGGGLAGGDEQFF
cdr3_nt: TGTGCCAGTAGTCCGCGGACAGGGGGAGGACTAGCGGGAGGGGATGAGCAGTTCTTC

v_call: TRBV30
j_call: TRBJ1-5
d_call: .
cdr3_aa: CAWSTWGVGQPQHF
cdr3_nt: TGTGCCTGGAGTACGTGGGGAGTGGGTCAGCCCCAGCATTTT

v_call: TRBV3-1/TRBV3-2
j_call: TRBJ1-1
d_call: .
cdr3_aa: CASSQRSEAFF
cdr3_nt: TGTGCCAGCAGCCAAAGGAGTGAAGCTTTCTTT

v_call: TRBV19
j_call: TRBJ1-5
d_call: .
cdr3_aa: CASSINRNQPQHF
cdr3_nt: TGTGCCAGTAGTATTAACAGGAATCAGCCCCAGCATTTT